Detailed here is one T cell receptor beta chain. Clones were read by immunoSEQ multiplex PCR, and TCRdb kept only the in-frame ones, dropping some. The table lists 110,000 or so clones, approximately 84% of them singletons. The record originates from a study of blood T cell repertoires in COVID-19. Study in general: Sample material is recorded as cDNA or gDNA derived from T cells, B-cell-depleted T cells, or PBMCs.

This CDR3 region has 12 residues. Germline V gene lookup returns CDR1 SGDLS and CDR2 YYNGEE. V lost 4 bases, J lost 5 bases, and 8 bases lay in between. J is TRBJ2-3 and V is TRBV9; D not resolved. Sequenced material: peripheral blood. This TCR was recovered from a woman between 40 and 50 years old with acute or convalescent COVID-19. The DNA for the CDR3 is TGTGCCAGCAGCCGCTATAAAGATACGCAGTATTTT. Translated, it gives CASSRYKDTQYF.